The 14 T cell receptor beta chains reported below all come from one sample, sequenced in a study of CD8 T cells in ankylosing spondylitis. Via MiXCR, TCRdb re-called the 5' RACE reads, giving one row per CDR3 protein. This sample has roughly 700,000 distinct CDR3 sequences, with under 20% found just once. Study outcomes and limitations: Seemingly characteristic of ankylosing spondylitis blood was a TCR beta motif consisting of about 8 highly homologous variants.

Their recognized antigens are unknown. The sequenced sample consisted of blood, either unsorted or a sorted T cell fraction (not recorded which). The receptors originated from a male donor with ankylosing spondylitis.

This clonotype was found many times. The rearrangement joins TRBV20-1 to TRBJ1-1; D is unresolved. Deletions cut 6 bases from V and 1 base from J, with 9 bases between. Germline V gives CDR1 DFQATT, CDR2 SNEGSKA (reference sequence). The CDR3 is 12 residues long. CDR3 loop: CSARPRNTEAFF. The CDR3 coding sequence is TGCAGTGCACGACCCCGGAACACTGAAGCTTTCTTT.

In its sample, this clonotype was seen a few times. This chain joins TRBV12-3 or TRBV12-4 and TRBJ1-6; D gene unclear. The CDR3 runs to 14 residues. Trimming shortened V by 7 bases and J by 7 bases, and 14 bases separated the two germline ends. CDR3 nucleotides: TGTGCCAGCACCTATGGCGGATCGAATTCACCCCTCCACTTT. Translating gives CASTYGGSNSPLHF.

The chain couples TRBV20-1 to TRBJ2-7; 12 nucleotides match TRBD1. Germline loops: CDR1 DFQATT, CDR2 SNEGSKA (reference sequence). This CDR3 is built from 14 residues. V dropped 5 bases and J dropped 7; count of bases not matched to a gene: 9. The CDR3 bases are TGCAGTGCTGAACCGGGACAGGGGGCGTGGGAGCAGTACTTC. This encodes CSAEPGQGAWEQYF.

This clonotype turned up a few times. The CDR3 loop reads CSVLPWSTDTQYF. The CDR3 bases are TGCAGCGTTCTCCCCTGGAGCACAGATACGCAGTATTTT. The chain uses TRBV29-1 and TRBJ2-3; D is uncertain. CDR1 is SQVTM, CDR2 ANQGSEA, per germline. CDR3 length: 13 residues. Deletions cut 5 bases from V and 0 bases from J, with 9 bases between.

This clonotype has just a few counts. This rearrangement joins TRBV7-9 to TRBJ2-5, with 10 bases fitting TRBD2. The CDR3 sequence is 17 residues long. CDR1 and CDR2 from the germline V gene are SEHNR and FQNEAQ (reference sequence). The V segment lost 4 bases and the J segment 0 bases; nucleotides outside the gene matches: 8. The CDR3 loop is CASSWSSGGLYQETQYF. For the CDR3, the DNA is TGTGCCAGCAGCTGGTCTAGCGGGGGACTCTACCAAGAGACCCAGTACTTC.

The chain links TRBV10-3 to TRBJ1-1, with D unresolved. Germline assignment: CDR1 ENHRY and CDR2 SYGVKD. V gave up 8 bases and J gave up 1 base, with 14 bases separating them. CDR3 size: 14 residues. Here the CDR3 reads CAISEQSSNTEAFF. CDR3 DNA sequence: TGTGCCATCTCAGAACAGAGTTCGAACACTGAAGCTTTCTTT.

V gene TRBV24-1 combines with J gene TRBJ1-2, with D unresolved. This CDR3 is built from 14 residues. V was pared by 4 bases and J by 6 bases, with 14 bases between. Germline CDR1 reads KGHDR; CDR2 reads SFDVKD. CDR3: CATSDLTWTHGYTF. CDR3 bases: TGTGCCACCAGTGACTTGACATGGACGCATGGCTACACCTTC.

The J gene is TRBJ2-1, the V gene TRBV20-1; no clear D. Germline lookup yields CDR1 DFQATT and CDR2 SNEGSKA (reference sequence). Trimming removed 5 bases at V and 5 bases at J, with 10 bases between. The CDR3 loop spans 12 amino acids. CDR3 residues: CSAPPRHNEQFF. As DNA, the CDR3 is TGCAGTGCTCCTCCCCGTCACAATGAGCAGTTCTTC.

This clonotype turned up a few times. The genes are TRBV12-3 or TRBV12-4 and TRBJ2-3, with D possibly matching TRBD1 (6 bases). The CDR3 totals 15 residues. The V gene lost 6 bases and the J gene lost 6 bases, with 19 bases spanning the gap. CDR3 nucleotide sequence: TGTGCCAGCAGCCCCGACAGGCCCCTCTGGGATACGCAGTATTTT. Translation: CASSPDRPLWDTQYF.

This clonotype showed up just a few times. This chain links TRBV4-1 with TRBJ2-2, with 8 bases fitting TRBD2. Germline CDR1 and CDR2: MGHRA and YSYEKL. CDR3 size: 18 residues. With V trimmed by 0 bases and J by 3 bases, 9 bases remained unmatched. The DNA for the CDR3 is TGCGCCAGCAGCCAAGATGAAACTAGCGGAGAGTACACCGGGGAGCTGTTTTTT. It specifies CASSQDETSGEYTGELFF.

This clonotype was recorded many times. The chain employs TRBV27 and TRBJ2-7; maybe TRBD2 (6 bases). CDR1 MNHEY and CDR2 SMNVEV come from the germline V gene (reference sequence). V was pared by 3 bases and J by 0 bases, with 9 bases between. The CDR3 has 14 residues. CDR3 DNA sequence: TGTGCCAGCAGTTTTAGCGGCCCCTCCTACGAGCAGTACTTC. Its protein product is CASSFSGPSYEQYF.

This clonotype was counted between two and nine times. V usage is TRBV29-1 and J usage is TRBJ2-5; tentatively, D is TRBD2 (5 bases). Deletions cut 6 bases from V and 5 bases from J, with 16 bases between. Germline V CDR1 and CDR2: SQVTM, ANQGSEA. The length of the CDR3 is 13 residues. The CDR3 bases are TGCAGCGTAGATCGGGAAGTTTTCGAGACCCAGTACTTC. This translates into CSVDREVFETQYF.

The gene calls are TRBV5-6 and TRBJ1-5; D is perhaps TRBD1 (5 bases). This CDR3 region has 14 residues. Trimming left V 4 bases short and J 5 bases short, with 13 bases between. Germline lookup yields CDR1 SGHDT and CDR2 YYEEEE. Here the CDR3 DNA reads TGTGCCAGCAGCGGGTGGGGGGTTCATCAGCCCCAGCATTTT. It specifies CASSGWGVHQPQHF. The full variable domain, with the rest looked up from reference TRBV5-6 and TRBJ1-5, is DAGVTQSPTHLIKTRGQQVTLRCSPKSGHDTVSWYQQALGQGPQFIFQYYEEEERQRGNFPDRFSGHQFPNYSSELNVNALLLGDSALYLCASSGWGVHQPQHFGDGTRLSIL.

A word on this clonotype: Relative to the germline gene, one junction end is altered; a read error may explain this. J is TRBJ1-6 and V is TRBV4-2, with 8 bases lining up with TRBD1. The CDR3 consists of 15 residues. Germline V gene lookup returns CDR1 LGHNA and CDR2 YNFKEQ. This chain's CDR3 is CASSQPGQDNSPLLF. CDR3 sequence (DNA): TGTGCCAGCAGCCAACCGGGACAGGATAATTCACCCCTCCTCTTT.